This T cell receptor (beta chain) was sequenced for a study of blood T cell repertoires in COVID-19. In the study overall: Sites in the United States, Italy and Spain provided acute and convalescent COVID-19 samples.

The CDR3 contains 16 residues. V shed 0 bases and J 6 bases; nucleotides not matched to a gene: 10. Germline CDR1 is SGHNT and CDR2 is YYREEE (reference sequence). The authors' processing: Estimation of nucleated cell counts was performed using reference gene primer amplification. Produced via immunoSEQ multiplex PCR; TCRdb's table is partial and in-frame only. V and J calls and clone size come straight from that table; D and trimming were deduced from the DNA. The sample yields 150,000 or so clones, around 87% seen once. This chain uses TRBV5-4 with TRBJ1-2; 8 bases line up with TRBD1. The TCR originated in a woman in her 40s with acute or convalescent COVID-19. Material: peripheral blood. This CDR3 reads CASSLDSRPGGDGYTF. The CDR3 DNA sequence: TGTGCCAGCAGCTTGGATTCTAGGCCAGGGGGCGATGGCTACACCTTC.